This T cell receptor (beta chain) came from a study of tumor and adjacent non-tumor tissue in lung cancer. Three rounds of nested PCR, following a modified ARM-PCR protocol, produced the TCRbeta library. TCRdb called the multiplex PCR reads again in MiXCR, with one record for every CDR3 protein. The data show roughly 150,000 distinct CDR3 sequences, around two thirds seen once. With 6 bases clipped from V and 3 bases from J, the junction kept 14 bases outside the gene matches. CDR3 size: 17 residues. Germline lookup yields CDR1 WNHNN and CDR2 SYGVQD (reference sequence). No cell sorting was done before RNA was extracted from the tissue. This clonotype was counted many times.

The rearrangement uses TRBV10-1 and TRBJ2-7; 10 nucleotides match TRBD1. The sequenced sample was lung tumor tissue. The clonotype comes from a man aged 55 to 70 with small cell lung cancer. This chain's CDR3 is CASSAVTGGTQIYEQYV. In DNA, the CDR3 is TGCGCCAGCAGCGCCGTGACAGGGGGCACACAAATCTACGAGCAGTACGTC.